This TCR beta chain came from a study of vaccination effects on CD4 cells after COVID-19. For the study at large: The post-vaccine samples were taken, at the median, 72 days after the second dose.

At the end of roughly ten days of culture, CD4+ T cells were isolated. Of the BNT162b2 and mRNA-1273 vaccines, participants received two doses of one or the other. Vaccinees lacked prior SARS-CoV-2 infection and tested negative for nucleocapsid antibodies. TCRdb's table, derived via immunoSEQ multiplex PCR, lists solely in-frame clones and lacks some. Of 45,000 to 55,000 clones listed, 60% to 75% are singletons. The germline gives CDR1 WNHNN, CDR2 SYGVQD (reference sequence). CDR3 length: 15 residues. V dropped 3 bases and J dropped 8 bases, with 14 bases sitting between them. This clone came up once. The antigen is not known.

The sample consisted of CD4+ T cells from PBMCs cultured without peptide, taken after COVID-19 vaccination. The chain has TRBV10-1 and TRBJ1-6, with D maybe TRBD1 (5 bases). This TCR derives from a human donor who received a COVID-19 vaccine. The CDR3 nucleotides are TGCGCCAGCAGTGAAGACGGGACGGATTATTCACCCCTCCACTTT. It is translated as CASSEDGTDYSPLHF.